This T cell receptor beta chain originates from a study of cytomegalovirus exposure and HLA in healthy donors. Study-wide context: The study's early data release held roughly 91 million unique TCRs from HLA-typed donors. Genetic ancestry analysis placed over 75% of the roughly 400 donors that were genotyped in the Caucasian-associated cluster.

Note on this clone: The antigen is undetermined.

This CDR3 has 15 amino acids. Germline trimming cut 1 base from V and 2 bases from J; bases unmatched to any gene: 3. Germline assignment: CDR1 LGHNA and CDR2 YNFKEQ. PCR employed 60 Vbeta and 13 Jbeta primers. The assay was immunoSEQ multiplex PCR, and TCRdb's table has in-frame clones only and misses some. The profile shows under 200,000 clones, roughly 73% of them singletons. Study results and caveats: TCR beta V- and J-gene trimming was later associated with a missense DCLRE1C variant. Some TCR beta chains (roughly 160 of them) were listed as cytomegalovirus-associated.

The sequence was collected from a woman aged 35 to 49 in good health and CMV-seropositive. Sequenced input: PBMCs. V gene TRBV4-2 combines with J gene TRBJ1-2; 8 bases fit TRBD1. CDR3 sequence reads: CASSQADRVNYGYTF. The CDR3 coding sequence is TGTGCCAGCAGCCAAGCGGACAGGGTAAACTATGGCTACACCTTC.